Given below is one TCR beta chain in context. The antigen is not known. This CDR3 comprises 14 residues. The V end lost 5 bases, the J end lost 0 bases, and 9 bases lay between the germline ends. CDR1 and CDR2 (germline): SGHRS, YFSETQ. Assay: immunoSEQ multiplex PCR; the TCRdb copy retains only in-frame clones and omits some. The top ten clones hold about 14% of a sample with 90,000 to 100,000 clones, 84% of them seen once. The source of the sample is a study of T cell responses to AZD1222 COVID-19 vaccine. Study-level points and caveats: White British ancestry dominated among donors, who included more females, and clonal diversity was possibly underestimated. Repertoires were collected only later (after the peak T cell response had occurred). Seropositivity was recorded at baseline in only six AZD1222 recipients.

The V and J genes are TRBV5-1 and TRBJ2-4; D is undetermined. The source material was peripheral blood, sampled 28 days after the second AZD1222 dose. This receptor was obtained from an adult who received the AZD1222 COVID-19 vaccine. The CDR3 DNA sequence: TGCGCCAGCAGAACAGATATAGCCAAAAACATTCAGTACTTC. It specifies CASRTDIAKNIQYF.